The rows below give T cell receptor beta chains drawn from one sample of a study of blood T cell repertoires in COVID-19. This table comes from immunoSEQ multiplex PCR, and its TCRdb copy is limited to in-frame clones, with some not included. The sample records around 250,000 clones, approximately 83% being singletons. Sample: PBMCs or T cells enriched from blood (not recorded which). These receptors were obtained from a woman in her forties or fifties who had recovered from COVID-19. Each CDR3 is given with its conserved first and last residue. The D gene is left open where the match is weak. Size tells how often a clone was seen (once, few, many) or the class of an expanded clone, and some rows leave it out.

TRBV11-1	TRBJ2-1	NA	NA	TGTGCCAGCAGCTCCGAACTCTACAATGAGCAGTTCTTC	CASSSELYNEQFF
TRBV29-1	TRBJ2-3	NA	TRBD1	TGCAGCGTTGTGACAGGGGGAGGATCCGCTGATACGCAGTATTTT	CSVVTGGGSADTQYF
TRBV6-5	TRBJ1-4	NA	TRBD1	TGTGCCAGCAGTTACTCCGGGACAGGGAATGAAAAACTGTTTTTT	CASSYSGTGNEKLFF
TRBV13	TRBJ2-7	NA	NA	TGTGCCAGCAGCCTTGGGACTGCAGCGTACGAGCAGTACTTC	CASSLGTAAYEQYF
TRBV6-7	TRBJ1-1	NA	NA	TGTGCCAGTTTCTTTGCGACTGAAGCTTTCTTT	CASFFATEAFF
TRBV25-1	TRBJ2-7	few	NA	TGTGCCAGCAGTGGGTCCCGGTACGAGCAGTACTTC	CASSGSRYEQYF
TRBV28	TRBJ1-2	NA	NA	TGTGCCAGCACCTTCACCGGGACAATACAATTTAACTATGGCTACACCTTC	CASTFTGTIQFNYGYTF
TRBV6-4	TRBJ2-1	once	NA	TGTGCCAGCAGTGACTCGTGGTGGAGGGGCGGCACCTACAATGAGCAGTTCTTC	CASSDSWWRGGTYNEQFF
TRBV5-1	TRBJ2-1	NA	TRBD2	TGCGCCAGCAGCTTCGGACTAGCGGGACCCTACAATGAGCAGTTCTTC	CASSFGLAGPYNEQFF
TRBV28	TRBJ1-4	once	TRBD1	TGTGCCAGCAAGCCCCCGCCGGGACAGGGAAATGAAAAACTGTTTTTT	CASKPPPGQGNEKLFF
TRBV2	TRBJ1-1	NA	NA	TGTGCCAGCAGTGAATGGAGGGGATCTGAAGCTTTCTTT	CASSEWRGSEAFF
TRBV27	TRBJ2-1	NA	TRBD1	TGTGCCAGCAGGCCAGAGCGACGGGACAGGTTCTACAATGAGCAGTTCTTC	CASRPERRDRFYNEQFF
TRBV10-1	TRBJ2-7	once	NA	TGCGCCAGCAGTGAGGGGCAGCTCCCCTACGAGCAGTACTTC	CASSEGQLPYEQYF
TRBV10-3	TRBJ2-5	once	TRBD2	TGTGCCATCAGTCCACTAGCGGGTGAGGGAAAGACCCAGTACTTC	CAISPLAGEGKTQYF
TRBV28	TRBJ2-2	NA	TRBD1	TGTGCCAGCAGTCCAACCGGGACAGGGCGCACCGGGGAGCTGTTTTTT	CASSPTGTGRTGELFF
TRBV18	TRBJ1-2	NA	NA	TGTGCCAGCTCACCTCTCGTTGAGGGAGCTAACTATGGCTACACCTTC	CASSPLVEGANYGYTF
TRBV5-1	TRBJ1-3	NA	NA	TGCGCCAGCAGCGGGCAGGCACAGGGCTCGGGAAACACCATATATTTT	CASSGQAQGSGNTIYF
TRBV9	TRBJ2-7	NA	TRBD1	TGTGCCAGCAGCCCAGGGACAGAGGCCGAGCAGTACTTC	CASSPGTEAEQYF
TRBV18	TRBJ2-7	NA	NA	TGTGCCAGCTCACCGGGTAGCAACTCGTACGAGCAGTACTTC	CASSPGSNSYEQYF
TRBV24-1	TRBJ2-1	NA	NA	TGTGCCACCAGTGAAGCCGGGAGCAAGGATGAGCAGTTCTTC	CATSEAGSKDEQFF
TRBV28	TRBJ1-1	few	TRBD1	TGTGCCAGCAGTTTGCAGGGGGCATTAACTGAAGCTTTCTTT	CASSLQGALTEAFF
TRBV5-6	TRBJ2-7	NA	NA	TGTGCCAGCAGCTTCAGGGGTCTACTTTCCTCCGAGCAGTACTTC	CASSFRGLLSSEQYF
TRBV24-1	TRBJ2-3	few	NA	TGTGCCACCAGTCATATGGGCGTAGATACGCAGTATTTT	CATSHMGVDTQYF
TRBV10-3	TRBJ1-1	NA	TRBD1	TGTGCCACCGGGACAGTAGGTGAAGCTTTCTTT	CATGTVGEAFF
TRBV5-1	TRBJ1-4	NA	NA	TGCGCCAGCAGCCCCGGTAAGGGGGAAGAAAAACTGTTTTTT	CASSPGKGEEKLFF
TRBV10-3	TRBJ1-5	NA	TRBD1	TGTGCCATCAGTTCCGGGACAGGCGATCAGCCCCAGCATTTT	CAISSGTGDQPQHF
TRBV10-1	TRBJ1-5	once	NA	TGCGCCAGCAGTGAGGCAGGGCCCGGCAATCAGCCCCAGCATTTT	CASSEAGPGNQPQHF
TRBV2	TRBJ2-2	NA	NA	TGTGCCAGCAGTGGACTAGTCGCCGGGGAGCTGTTTTTT	CASSGLVAGELFF
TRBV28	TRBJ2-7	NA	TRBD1	TGTGCCAGCACCCTAGGGGACAGGGGGCGAGAGCAGTACTTC	CASTLGDRGREQYF
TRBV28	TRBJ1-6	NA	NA	TGTGCCAGCAATACGCTCGGGCAGGGCAATAATTCACCCCTCCACTTT	CASNTLGQGNNSPLHF
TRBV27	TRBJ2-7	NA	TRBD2	TGTGCCAGCAGCCCGACTAGCGGGAGCTACGAGCAGTACTTC	CASSPTSGSYEQYF
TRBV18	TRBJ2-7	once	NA	TGTGCCAGCTCACGGACTAACTCCTACGAGCAGTACTTC	CASSRTNSYEQYF
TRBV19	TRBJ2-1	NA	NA	TGTGCCAGTAGAAACAGGGATGAGCAGTTCTTC	CASRNRDEQFF
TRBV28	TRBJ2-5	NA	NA	TGTGCCAGCAGTCCCAACATCCCACGGGGGACAGTCAACCAAGAGACCCAGTACTTC	CASSPNIPRGTVNQETQYF
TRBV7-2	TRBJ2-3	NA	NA	TGTGCCAGCAGCCGCTCCAGGGGAGATACGCAGTATTTT	CASSRSRGDTQYF
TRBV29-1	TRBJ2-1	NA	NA	TGCAGCGTTGAAGTCAGCAATGAGCAGTTCTTC	CSVEVSNEQFF
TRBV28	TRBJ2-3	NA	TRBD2	TGTGCCAGCAGTCCTCGGACTAGCGGGAGTACAGATACGCAGTATTTT	CASSPRTSGSTDTQYF
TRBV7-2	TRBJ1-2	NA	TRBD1	TGTGCCAGCAGCCCCGACAGGGGAGATGGCTACACCTTC	CASSPDRGDGYTF
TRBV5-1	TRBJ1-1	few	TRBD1	TGCGCCAGCAGGCCAGACAGGGGGCCTACGAACACTGAAGCTTTCTTT	CASRPDRGPTNTEAFF
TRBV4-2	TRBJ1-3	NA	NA	TGTGCCAGCAGCCAAGTAGGCAGGGACTCTGGAAACACCATATATTTT	CASSQVGRDSGNTIYF
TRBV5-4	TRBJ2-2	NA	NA	TGTGCCAGCAGCTTGGAAGGGGCTGCCGGGGAGCTGTTTTTT	CASSLEGAAGELFF